Each of the 25 T cell receptor beta chains below was sequenced from the same sample in a study of T cells after posttransplantation cyclophosphamide. Sequenced by immunoSEQ multiplex PCR; TCRdb stores in-frame clones only, minus some. The data hold approximately 52,000 clones, with about 86% observed a single time. The source material was PBMCs. Receptors originate from a man younger than 45 with a blood cancer, CMV-positive, and with a related stem cell donor.

In regard to this clone: The sample contains more than one DNA sequence encoding this CDR3. The chain uses TRBV29-1 and TRBJ2-7, with 8 bases aligning to TRBD2. The CDR3 is made up of 13 amino acids. V was clipped by 3 bases and J by 2 bases; unmatched bases: 3. CDR1 is SQVTM, CDR2 ANQGSEA, per germline. The CDR3 sequence is CSVETSDTYEQYF. Written as DNA, the CDR3 is TGCAGCGTTGAGACTAGCGATACCTACGAGCAGTACTTC.

The chain's CDR3 is CASSLVQGNFYGYTF. Written as DNA, the CDR3 is TGTGCCAGCAGCTTGGTACAGGGTAACTTCTATGGCTACACCTTC. J is TRBJ1-2 and V is TRBV5-8; TRBD1 might be the D (6 bases). The CDR3 sequence is 15 residues long. Looked up from germline, CDR1 is SGHTS and CDR2 is YDEGEE. The V gene lost 0 bases and the J gene lost 4 bases, with 13 bases spanning the gap.

V gene TRBV4-3 combines with J gene TRBJ2-5; tentatively, D is TRBD1 (6 bases). Germline V gives CDR1 LGHNA, CDR2 YSLEER. With 2 bases removed from V and 2 bases from J, the gap between germline ends came to 15 bases. The CDR3 totals 16 residues. CDR3 amino acids: CASSQNGRTVQETQYF. The CDR3 coding sequence is TGCGCCAGCAGCCAAAATGGCCGGACAGTACAAGAGACCCAGTACTTC.

This rearrangement joins TRBV11-2 to TRBJ2-3, with 7 nucleotides matching TRBD2. The CDR3 is made up of 16 amino acids. Germline lookup yields CDR1 SGHAT and CDR2 FQNNGV. With V trimmed by 3 bases and J by 4 bases, 10 bases remained unmatched. The CDR3 sequence is CASSFPRELGADTQYF. The CDR3 nucleotides are TGTGCCAGCAGCTTTCCGCGGGAGTTGGGGGCAGATACGCAGTATTTT.

This chain connects TRBV30 to TRBJ2-1; 10 nucleotides match TRBD2. Losses at the gene ends were 3 bases for V and 7 bases for J; bases not matched to a gene: 3. The germline V gene has CDR1 GTSNPN and CDR2 SVGIG (reference sequence). CDR3 size: 13 residues. CDR3 region: CAWRNSGRNEQFF. The CDR3 DNA is TGTGCCTGGAGGAATAGCGGGAGGAATGAGCAGTTCTTC.

The rearrangement links TRBV19 to TRBJ2-5; the D gene is possibly TRBD2 (5 bases). Germline CDR1 LNHDA, CDR2 SQIVND (reference sequence). The germline V and J ends were trimmed by 6 bases and 2 bases, with 19 bases remaining between them. This CDR3 comprises 16 residues. This CDR3 reads CASSPRVAPSQETQYF. In DNA form, the CDR3 reads TGTGCCAGTAGCCCAAGGGTAGCGCCTTCTCAAGAGACCCAGTACTTC.

The V gene is TRBV5-4, the J gene TRBJ2-1; 8 bases are shared with TRBD2. This CDR3 spans 16 amino acids. After removal of 0 bases from V and 4 bases from J, the junction contained 6 bases not matched to a gene. CDR1 and CDR2 from the germline V gene are SGHNT and YYREEE (reference sequence). CDR3 in DNA: TGTGCCAGCAGCTTGGCCGGGCGGGGGGCGTACAATGAGCAGTTCTTC. This gives the protein CASSLAGRGAYNEQFF.

This clone is a singleton in its sample. The CDR3 loop reads CASSGPGQGAAEQYF. CDR3 bases: TGTGCCAGCAGCGGTCCGGGACAGGGGGCGGCCGAGCAGTACTTC. This chain uses TRBV7-8 with TRBJ2-7; 12 positions agree with TRBD1. The ends lost 5 bases at V and 6 bases at J; junction bases unmatched: 8. The V gene's germline CDR1 is SGHVS and CDR2 FQNEAQ. There are 15 residues in the CDR3. Drawing the rest from reference TRBV7-8 and TRBJ2-7, the complete variable domain is GAGVSQSPRYKVAKRGQDVALRCDPISGHVSLFWYQQALGQGPEFLTYFQNEAQLDKSGLPSDRFFAERPEGSVSTLKIQRTQQEDSAVYLCASSGPGQGAAEQYFGPGTRLTVT.

This chain joins TRBV7-2 and TRBJ2-7, with 9 nucleotides matching TRBD2. Per germline, CDR1 SGHTA and CDR2 FQGNSA. V lost 3 bases to trimming and J lost 2 bases; unmatched junction nucleotides: 8. This CDR3 is 16 amino acids long. DNA of the CDR3: TGTGCCAGCAGCTTTTTCTTGGCGGGAGGGCCCTACGAGCAGTACTTC. Its protein product is CASSFFLAGGPYEQYF.

J is TRBJ1-1 and V is TRBV14; no firm D call. CDR1 and CDR2 (germline): SGHDN, FVKESK. The CDR3 is 14 residues long. The V and J ends lost 4 bases and 5 bases respectively, with 14 bases between them. The CDR3 DNA follows: TGTGCCAGCAGCCGGGTCGGGTTTGGGACTGAAGCTTTCTTT. It codes for CASSRVGFGTEAFF.

The chain employs TRBV28 and TRBJ2-7, with 10 nucleotides matching TRBD2. The CDR3 covers 14 residues. V dropped 6 bases and J dropped 3; count of bases not matched to a gene: 5. Germline V gene data show CDR1 as MDHEN and CDR2 as SYDVKM. The CDR3 DNA reads TGTGCCAGCAGGCTAGCGGGGGCGAGCTACGAGCAGTACTTC. Its protein is CASRLAGASYEQYF.

The genes are TRBV30 and TRBJ2-1; possible D gene TRBD2, 6 bases. The CDR3 consists of 15 residues. Trimming removed 1 base at V and 1 base at J, with 11 bases between. The germline V gene encodes CDR1 GTSNPN and CDR2 SVGIG (reference sequence). CDR3 nucleotides: TGTGCCTGGAGTGAATTACGGGGGTCCTACAATGAGCAGTTCTTC. Its protein is CAWSELRGSYNEQFF.

In its sample, this clone was seen once. This chain links TRBV6-5 with TRBJ1-5; no clear D gene. The CDR3 length is 12 residues. The V end lost 8 bases, the J end lost 0 bases, and 5 bases lay between the germline ends. Per germline, CDR1 MNHEY and CDR2 SVGAGI. The CDR3 DNA is TGTGCCAGCGGCAGTAGCAATCAGCCCCAGCATTTT. Residues: CASGSSNQPQHF.

The V call is TRBV6-1, the J call TRBJ1-1; D ambiguous. Per germline, CDR1 MNHNS and CDR2 SASEGT. CDR3 length: 13 amino acids. V dropped 1 base and J dropped 3 bases, with 6 bases sitting between them. CDR3 sequence reads: CASSEVQDTEAFF. CDR3 bases: TGTGCCAGCAGTGAAGTTCAGGACACTGAAGCTTTCTTT.

The chain employs TRBV28 and TRBJ2-5; a possible D gene is TRBD1 (6 bases). Judging by the DNA end, TRBJ2-7 fits better; the J call may be wrong. The V gene's germline CDR1 is MDHEN and CDR2 SYDVKM. This CDR3 has 13 amino acids. CDR3 region: CASRSGATYEQYF. The CDR3 DNA reads TGTGCCAGCAGGTCAGGGGCTACCTACGAGCAGTACTTC.

This clone was detected once. The J gene is TRBJ1-1, the V gene TRBV5-6, with a weak D call TRBD1 (6 bases). CDR1 is SGHDT, CDR2 YYEEEE, per germline. The V and J ends lost 3 bases and 0 bases respectively, with 9 bases between them. The CDR3 has 14 residues. Here the CDR3 DNA reads TGTGCCAGCAGCTACCGACAGGTGAACACTGAAGCTTTCTTT. Encoded protein: CASSYRQVNTEAFF.

V is TRBV7-2 and J is TRBJ1-5, with D possibly matching TRBD1 (5 bases). This CDR3 contains 16 residues. V was shortened by 3 bases and J by 2 bases, with 14 bases between the two germline ends. Germline CDR1 is SGHTA and CDR2 is FQGNSA. The CDR3 sequence is CASSLGLTAGNQPQHF. CDR3 DNA sequence: TGTGCCAGCAGCTTGGGACTAACCGCTGGCAATCAGCCCCAGCATTTT.

The gene calls are TRBV27 and TRBJ1-1, with D perhaps matching TRBD1 (6 bases). V was cut by 8 bases and J by 3 bases, with 19 bases left in between. This CDR3 has 15 amino acids. Germline CDR1 MNHEY, CDR2 SMNVEV (reference sequence). This chain's CDR3 is CASQRTALSYTEAFF. The CDR3 coding sequence is TGTGCCAGCCAGAGGACAGCCCTTTCGTACACTGAAGCTTTCTTT.

V usage is TRBV6-5 and J usage is TRBJ2-1; the D gene is possibly TRBD2 (5 bases). The CDR3 sequence is 14 residues long. Germline assignment: CDR1 MNHEY and CDR2 SVGAGI. The V end lost 7 bases, the J end lost 5 bases, and 15 bases lay between the germline ends. This CDR3 reads CASTLRTGNNEQFF. Written as DNA, the CDR3 is TGTGCCAGCACCCTCCGGACGGGAAACAATGAGCAGTTCTTC.

The rearrangement links TRBV7-9 to TRBJ1-6, with D tentatively TRBD1 (6 bases). Germline CDR1 reads SEHNR; CDR2 reads FQNEAQ (reference sequence). CDR3 length: 12 residues. Trimming shortened V by 5 bases and J by 14 bases, and 13 bases separated the two germline ends. Here the CDR3 DNA reads TGTGCCAGCAGCCGGGACACTTGGACCCTCCACTTT. Its protein product is CASSRDTWTLHF. Complete variable domain (other parts from reference TRBV7-9 and TRBJ1-6): DTGVSQNPRHKITKRGQNVTFRCDPISEHNRLYWYRQTLGQGPEFLTYFQNEAQLEKSRLLSDRFSAERPKGSFSTLEIQRTEQGDSAMYLCASSRDTWTLHFGNGTRLTVT.

The chain employs TRBV11-3 and TRBJ1-1, with 8 bases identical to TRBD1. The CDR3 runs to 18 residues. With V trimmed by 5 bases and J by 1 base, 15 bases remained unmatched. In germline, CDR1 is SGHNT, CDR2 YENEEA. This CDR3 is CASSPRAGQGGGNTEAFF. As DNA, the CDR3 is TGTGCCAGCAGCCCGAGGGCCGGACAGGGCGGTGGGAACACTGAAGCTTTCTTT.

This chain uses TRBV6-1 with TRBJ2-7; D remains ambiguous. Germline V gene lookup returns CDR1 MNHNS and CDR2 SASEGT. This CDR3 has 15 amino acids. With 0 bases removed from V and 0 bases from J, the gap between germline ends came to 9 bases. The CDR3, as DNA: TGTGCCAGCAGTGAAGCGGGTCACAGCTCCTACGAGCAGTACTTC. Translating gives CASSEAGHSSYEQYF.

J is TRBJ2-5 and V is TRBV5-1; D possibly corresponds to TRBD2 (6 bases). CDR1 is SGHRS, CDR2 YFSETQ, per germline. Trimming shortened V by 9 bases and J by 2 bases, and 17 bases separated the two germline ends. This CDR3 is built from 14 residues. The CDR3 DNA follows: TGCGCCACCAGACTTCGCGGGGAACAAGAGACCCAGTACTTC. This codes for CATRLRGEQETQYF.

The chain has TRBV28 and TRBJ2-7, with TRBD1 matching 8 bases. The CDR3 has 16 amino acids. Germline trimming cut 4 bases from V and 5 bases from J; bases unmatched to any gene: 13. Germline V lookup: CDR1 MDHEN, CDR2 SYDVKM. CDR3 protein: CASSSLRQGQRDEQYF. CDR3 in DNA: TGTGCCAGCAGTTCCCTTCGACAGGGGCAAAGGGACGAGCAGTACTTC.

The genes are TRBV29-1 and TRBJ2-1, with 13 bases fitting TRBD2. The germline V gene encodes CDR1 SQVTM and CDR2 ANQGSEA. V was clipped by 5 bases and J by 9 bases; unmatched bases: 7. The CDR3 spans 14 residues. Here the CDR3 reads CSVRTSGSMGEQFF. The CDR3 DNA is TGCAGCGTTCGGACTAGCGGGAGCATGGGTGAGCAGTTCTTC.